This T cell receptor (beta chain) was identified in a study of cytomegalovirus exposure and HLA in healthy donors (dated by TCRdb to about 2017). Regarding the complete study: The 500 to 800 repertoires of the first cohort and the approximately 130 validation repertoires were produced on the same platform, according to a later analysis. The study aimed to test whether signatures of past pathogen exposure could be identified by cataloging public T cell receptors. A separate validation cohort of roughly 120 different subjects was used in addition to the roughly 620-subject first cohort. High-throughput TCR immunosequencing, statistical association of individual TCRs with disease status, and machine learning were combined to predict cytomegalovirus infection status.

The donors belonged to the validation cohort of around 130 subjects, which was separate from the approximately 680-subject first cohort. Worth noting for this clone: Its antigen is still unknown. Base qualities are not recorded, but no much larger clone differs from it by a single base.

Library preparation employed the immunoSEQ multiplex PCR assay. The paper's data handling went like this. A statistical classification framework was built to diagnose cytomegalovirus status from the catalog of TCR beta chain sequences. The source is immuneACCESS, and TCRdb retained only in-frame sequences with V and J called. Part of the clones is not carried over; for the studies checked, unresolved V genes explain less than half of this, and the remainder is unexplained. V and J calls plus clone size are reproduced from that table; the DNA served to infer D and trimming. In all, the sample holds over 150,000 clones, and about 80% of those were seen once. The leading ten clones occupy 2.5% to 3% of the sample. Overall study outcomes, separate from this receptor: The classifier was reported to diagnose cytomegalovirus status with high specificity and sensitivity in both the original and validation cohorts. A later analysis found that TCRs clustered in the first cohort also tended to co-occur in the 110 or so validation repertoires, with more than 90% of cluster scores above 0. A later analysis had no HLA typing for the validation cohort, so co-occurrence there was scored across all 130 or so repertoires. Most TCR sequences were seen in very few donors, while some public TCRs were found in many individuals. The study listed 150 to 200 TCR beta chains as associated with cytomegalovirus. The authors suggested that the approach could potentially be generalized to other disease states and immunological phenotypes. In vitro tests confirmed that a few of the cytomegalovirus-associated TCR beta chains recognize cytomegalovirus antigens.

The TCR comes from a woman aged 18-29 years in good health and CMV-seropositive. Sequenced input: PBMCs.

The DNA sequence is given as TGTGCCAGCAGCCCGGGACTAGCGGGGGATTCAGATACGCAGTATTTT. This translates into CASSPGLAGDSDTQYF. The V gene is TRBV5-8 and the J gene is TRBJ2-3, and 14 junction bases match TRBD2. The CDR3, cysteine through phenylalanine, is 16 amino acids long. Only the CDR3 DNA stays, 48 bases, in frame from base 1. The germline V gene sets CDR1 to SGHTS and CDR2 to YDEGEE. Germline trimming amounts to 4 bases on V and 4 bases on J, with 5 as the count of junction bases outside the gene matches. Outside the CDR3, residues come from the reference TRBV5-8 and TRBJ2-3 proteins, so the full variable domain is: EAGVTQSPTHLIKTRGQQATLRCSPISGHTSVYWYQQALGLGLQFLLWYDEGEERNRGNFPPRFSGRQFPNYSSELNVNALELEDSALYLCASSPGLAGDSDTQYFGPGTRLTVL.